A selection of T cell receptor beta chains follows, all from one sample in a study of Ad26.COV2.S vaccination and SARS-CoV-2 variants. Produced via immunoSEQ multiplex PCR; TCRdb's table is partial and in-frame only. The sample yields 300,000 to 450,000 clones, about 90% seen once. Sequences were derived from peripheral blood, sampled after recovery from COVID-19. These receptors were collected from a human donor who had recovered from COVID-19. Each CDR3 is given with its conserved first and last residue. A D gene is named only where the DNA matches it firmly. For some rows the clone size is stated as once, few or many, or as a class when expanded; others skip it.

v_gene: TRBV5-1; j_gene: TRBJ2-5; abundance: .; d_gene: .; CDR3nt: TGCGCCAGCAGCTTGTTGATTCAAGAGACCCAGTACTTC; CDR3aa: CASSLLIQETQYF
v_gene: TRBV7-3; j_gene: TRBJ2-6; abundance: .; d_gene: .; CDR3nt: TGTGCCAGCAGCCGATCGGACTTCAACGTCCTGACTTTC; CDR3aa: CASSRSDFNVLTF
v_gene: TRBV13; j_gene: TRBJ2-3; abundance: .; d_gene: .; CDR3nt: TGTGCCAGCAGCTTAAAGGGGGTAACCCGCACAGATACGCAGTATTTT; CDR3aa: CASSLKGVTRTDTQYF
v_gene: TRBV11-3; j_gene: TRBJ2-3; abundance: .; d_gene: .; CDR3nt: TGTGCCAGCAGCTATGGGGTAGGAGATACGCAGTATTTT; CDR3aa: CASSYGVGDTQYF
v_gene: TRBV6-5; j_gene: TRBJ2-7; abundance: .; d_gene: TRBD1; CDR3nt: TGTGCCAGCAGAGCTACAGGGGACTCCTACGAGCAGTACTTC; CDR3aa: CASRATGDSYEQYF
v_gene: TRBV7-2; j_gene: TRBJ1-5; abundance: .; d_gene: .; CDR3nt: TGTGCCAGCAGCTTAGTCGGGGCGACCAATCAGCCCCAGCATTTT; CDR3aa: CASSLVGATNQPQHF
v_gene: TRBV28; j_gene: TRBJ2-7; abundance: .; d_gene: .; CDR3nt: TGTGCCAGCAGGTACCTGGGGGAGCAGTACTTC; CDR3aa: CASRYLGEQYF
v_gene: TRBV18; j_gene: TRBJ1-2; abundance: .; d_gene: .; CDR3nt: TGTGCCAGCTCACCATCTCCCTATGGCTACACCTTC; CDR3aa: CASSPSPYGYTF
v_gene: TRBV14; j_gene: TRBJ2-1; abundance: .; d_gene: .; CDR3nt: TGTGCCAGCAGCCAAGTACGGTTGAGCTCCTACAATGAGCAGTTCTTC; CDR3aa: CASSQVRLSSYNEQFF
v_gene: TRBV20-1; j_gene: TRBJ2-4; abundance: .; d_gene: .; CDR3nt: TGCAGTTCCCTAGCCAAAAACATTCAGTACTTC; CDR3aa: CSSLAKNIQYF
v_gene: TRBV7-6; j_gene: TRBJ1-1; abundance: .; d_gene: .; CDR3nt: TGTGCCAGCAGCTTAGGGGGGTTAAACACTGAAGCTTTCTTT; CDR3aa: CASSLGGLNTEAFF
v_gene: TRBV7-3; j_gene: TRBJ2-5; abundance: once; d_gene: TRBD2; CDR3nt: TGTGCCAGCAGCTTAAGCCCCGGGACTAGCGGGGGGGCTTCCCCCAAGACCCAGTACTTC; CDR3aa: CASSLSPGTSGGASPKTQYF
v_gene: TRBV19; j_gene: TRBJ2-2; abundance: .; d_gene: .; CDR3nt: TGTGCCAGTAGTTTCTGGAACACAGCGAACACCGGGGAGCTGTTTTTT; CDR3aa: CASSFWNTANTGELFF
v_gene: TRBV10-2; j_gene: TRBJ1-5; abundance: few; d_gene: .; CDR3nt: TGCGCCAGCAGTGAGGGCCCGGTAGACGGGGCTCAGCCCCAGCATTTT; CDR3aa: CASSEGPVDGAQPQHF
v_gene: TRBV12-3/TRBV12-4; j_gene: TRBJ1-2; abundance: .; d_gene: TRBD1; CDR3nt: TGTGCCAGCACCGAGGGGGCTAGCGGCTACACCTTC; CDR3aa: CASTEGASGYTF
v_gene: TRBV27; j_gene: TRBJ2-1; abundance: .; d_gene: TRBD1; CDR3nt: TGTGCCAGCAGTTACCCAAGCGGTGACAGGGGGGCGAATGAGCAGTTCTTC; CDR3aa: CASSYPSGDRGANEQFF
v_gene: TRBV7-9; j_gene: TRBJ1-2; abundance: .; d_gene: .; CDR3nt: TGTGCCAGCACCAGGGCCCCATCTGGCTACACCTTC; CDR3aa: CASTRAPSGYTF
v_gene: TRBV6-1; j_gene: TRBJ2-5; abundance: .; d_gene: .; CDR3nt: TGTGCCAGCAGTGACAGCCAAAGGGGCGAGACCCAGTACTTC; CDR3aa: CASSDSQRGETQYF
v_gene: TRBV5-1; j_gene: TRBJ1-4; abundance: .; d_gene: TRBD1; CDR3nt: TGCGCCAGCAGCTTCCGAACCGGGACAGGAACTAATGAAAAACTGTTTTTT; CDR3aa: CASSFRTGTGTNEKLFF
v_gene: TRBV6-5; j_gene: TRBJ1-6; abundance: .; d_gene: .; CDR3nt: TGTGCCAGCAGTACCTGGGACACCGGAGGTTCACCCCTCCACTTT; CDR3aa: CASSTWDTGGSPLHF
v_gene: TRBV5-1; j_gene: TRBJ2-1; abundance: .; d_gene: TRBD1; CDR3nt: TGCGCCAGCAGCCTCACAGGGGATTCCTACAATGAGCAGTTCTTC; CDR3aa: CASSLTGDSYNEQFF
v_gene: TRBV3-1/TRBV3-2; j_gene: TRBJ2-2; abundance: .; d_gene: .; CDR3nt: TGTGCCAGCAGCCCCCTTGCCGGGGAGCTGTTTTTT; CDR3aa: CASSPLAGELFF
v_gene: TRBV6-1; j_gene: TRBJ1-1; abundance: .; d_gene: .; CDR3nt: TGTGCCAGCAGTGAGGGGCCCGGGATGACTTTCTTT; CDR3aa: CASSEGPGMTFF
v_gene: TRBV2; j_gene: TRBJ1-2; abundance: .; d_gene: .; CDR3nt: TGTGCCAGCAGAGTTGACAGCGGATATGGCTACACCTTC; CDR3aa: CASRVDSGYGYTF
v_gene: TRBV11-1; j_gene: TRBJ1-2; abundance: .; d_gene: TRBD1; CDR3nt: TGTGCCAGCAGCCCGGGACAGGGGAATGGCTACACCTTC; CDR3aa: CASSPGQGNGYTF
v_gene: TRBV10-3; j_gene: TRBJ1-2; abundance: .; d_gene: .; CDR3nt: TGTGCCATCAGTGAGCGCTCGGAGGCGGATGGCTACACCTTC; CDR3aa: CAISERSEADGYTF
v_gene: TRBV6-6; j_gene: TRBJ1-2; abundance: .; d_gene: .; CDR3nt: TGTGCCAGCAGCCAACCGGGAGGATTCAACTATGGCTACACCTTC; CDR3aa: CASSQPGGFNYGYTF
v_gene: TRBV7-6; j_gene: TRBJ2-3; abundance: .; d_gene: .; CDR3nt: TGTGCCAGCAGCCCCGACGGAGGGCCAGATACGCAGTATTTT; CDR3aa: CASSPDGGPDTQYF
v_gene: TRBV6-1; j_gene: TRBJ1-4; abundance: .; d_gene: .; CDR3nt: TGTGCCAGCAGTGAATGGGGGCTAAATGAAAAACTGTTTTTT; CDR3aa: CASSEWGLNEKLFF
v_gene: TRBV29-1; j_gene: TRBJ1-1; abundance: .; d_gene: .; CDR3nt: TGCAGCGTTGCTGAAGATTTGGTCACTGAAGCTTTCTTT; CDR3aa: CSVAEDLVTEAFF
v_gene: TRBV6-4; j_gene: TRBJ2-5; abundance: .; d_gene: .; CDR3nt: TGTGCCAGCAGTTTTGGCCCCCAAGAGACCCAGTACTTC; CDR3aa: CASSFGPQETQYF
v_gene: TRBV5-4; j_gene: TRBJ2-2; abundance: .; d_gene: TRBD2; CDR3nt: TGTGCCAGCAGGACCGGGACTAGCGGGGCCGGGGAGCTGTTTTTT; CDR3aa: CASRTGTSGAGELFF
v_gene: TRBV9; j_gene: TRBJ1-1; abundance: .; d_gene: .; CDR3nt: TGTGCCAGCAGCGCGGGACAAGAGAACACTGAAGCTTTCTTT; CDR3aa: CASSAGQENTEAFF
v_gene: TRBV9; j_gene: TRBJ2-7; abundance: .; d_gene: TRBD1; CDR3nt: TGTGCCAGCAGCATCGGACAGGGCAACTACGAGCAGTACTTC; CDR3aa: CASSIGQGNYEQYF
v_gene: TRBV5-1; j_gene: TRBJ2-3; abundance: .; d_gene: .; CDR3nt: TGCGCCAGCAGCTTGGTGGGGGGGCGAACTAGCACAGATACGCAGTATTTT; CDR3aa: CASSLVGGRTSTDTQYF
v_gene: TRBV5-6; j_gene: TRBJ2-7; abundance: .; d_gene: .; CDR3nt: TGTGCCAGCAGCCTGGGGGGACTCGTCAATTACGAGCAGTACTTC; CDR3aa: CASSLGGLVNYEQYF
v_gene: TRBV19; j_gene: TRBJ1-2; abundance: .; d_gene: .; CDR3nt: TGTGCCAGCCTAGGCCCTAACTATGGCTACACCTTC; CDR3aa: CASLGPNYGYTF
v_gene: TRBV2; j_gene: TRBJ2-5; abundance: once; d_gene: TRBD1; CDR3nt: TGTGCCAGCCAGGACAGGGCGCGAGAGACCCAGTACTTC; CDR3aa: CASQDRARETQYF
v_gene: TRBV6-5; j_gene: TRBJ1-5; abundance: .; d_gene: TRBD1; CDR3nt: TGTGCGACAAATTCCAGGGACAGGGGCAATCAGCCCCAGCATTTT; CDR3aa: CATNSRDRGNQPQHF
v_gene: TRBV2; j_gene: TRBJ2-2; abundance: .; d_gene: TRBD1; CDR3nt: TGTGCCAGCAGGGCTCAGGGGGTAGGGGAGCTGTTTTTT; CDR3aa: CASRAQGVGELFF
v_gene: TRBV6-6; j_gene: TRBJ2-2; abundance: .; d_gene: .; CDR3nt: TGTGCCAGCAGTTACAGCGGCGGGACCGGGGAGCTGTTTTTT; CDR3aa: CASSYSGGTGELFF
v_gene: TRBV13; j_gene: TRBJ2-5; abundance: .; d_gene: .; CDR3nt: TGTGCCAGCAGCTTAGGATCGGTAGGAGAGACCCAGTACTTC; CDR3aa: CASSLGSVGETQYF